The 22 T cell receptor beta chains below were found in one sample sequenced in a study of cytomegalovirus exposure and HLA in healthy donors. PCR used 60 Vbeta primers and 13 Jbeta primers. Generated by immunoSEQ multiplex PCR, the TCRdb table keeps only in-frame clones and is missing some. The sample includes 180,000 or so clones, around 80% seen only once; the top ten take around 1.4%. The sequenced sample was PBMCs. These receptors were collected from a girl under 18 in good health and CMV-seropositive.

This rearrangement joins TRBV7-6 to TRBJ1-2, with 8 bases lining up with TRBD1. Trimming cost V 3 bases and J 0 bases; bases outside gene matches: 3. CDR3 size: 15 residues. CDR1 is SGHVS and CDR2 is FNYEAQ in the germline V gene. CDR3 amino acids: CASSFRGPPNYGYTF. Written as DNA, the CDR3 is TGTGCCAGCAGCTTCAGGGGGCCTCCTAACTATGGCTACACCTTC.

The chain links TRBV7-2 to TRBJ1-1; no definite D call. The ends were cut back, 5 bases at V and 0 bases at J, with 7 bases in the middle. Germline-derived CDR1 and CDR2 are SGHTA and FQGNSA. The CDR3 contains 13 residues. CDR3 coding DNA: TGTGCCAGCAGCCCCCGTTTGAACACTGAAGCTTTCTTT. Amino acids: CASSPRLNTEAFF.

The chain employs TRBV10-3 and TRBJ1-1, with D perhaps matching TRBD1 (6 bases). CDR1 is ENHRY, CDR2 SYGVKD, per germline. V shed 6 bases and J shed 0 bases, with 11 bases lying between them. The CDR3 length is 14 residues. DNA for the CDR3: TGTGCCATCAGGCGGACAGCCATGAACACTGAAGCTTTCTTT. It is translated as CAIRRTAMNTEAFF.

V and J are TRBV19 and TRBJ1-5; D is possibly TRBD1 (5 bases). CDR1 is LNHDA, CDR2 SQIVND, per germline (reference sequence). V lost 6 bases to trimming and J lost 3 bases, with 6 bases between them. This CDR3 region has 12 residues. The CDR3 region has the DNA TGTGCCAGTAGAGGGGACAATCAGCCCCAGCATTTT. Translated, it gives CASRGDNQPQHF.

The CDR3 region has the DNA TGTGCCAGCTCACCCCCGGGACAGGGGCCGGGGACTGAAGCTTTCTTT. This codes for CASSPPGQGPGTEAFF. The rearrangement links TRBV18 to TRBJ1-1; 10 bases are shared with TRBD1. J gave up 5 bases and V 3 bases, and 9 bases lay outside the gene matches. Germline V gene sequence: CDR1 KGHSH, CDR2 LQKENI. The CDR3 covers 16 residues.

This clone has a handful of counts. V is TRBV10-2 and J is TRBJ1-1; 7 bases map to TRBD1. The germline gives CDR1 WSHSY, CDR2 SAAADI. Germline trimming cut 8 bases from V and 4 bases from J; bases unmatched to any gene: 7. The CDR3 runs to 13 residues. CDR3 loop: CASGRQGGTEAFF. CDR3 coding DNA: TGCGCCAGCGGGCGCCAGGGGGGCACTGAAGCTTTCTTT.

This clone was detected a few times. The chain recombines TRBV5-1 with TRBJ2-3; 11 bases align to TRBD2. J was trimmed by 4 bases and V by 2 bases; bases with no gene match: 3. The CDR3 sequence is 15 residues long. The germline gives CDR1 SGHRS, CDR2 YFSETQ. Written as DNA, the CDR3 is TGCGCCAGCAGCTTTAGCGGGAGGGAAGCAGATACGCAGTATTTT. Translating it yields CASSFSGREADTQYF.

The CDR3 loop reads CASGLLVQETQYF. CDR3 nucleotides: TGTGCCAGCGGCCTCCTGGTCCAAGAGACCCAGTACTTC. V is TRBV7-6 and J is TRBJ2-5; the D is unclear. The ends were cut back, 8 bases at V and 1 base at J, with 11 bases in the middle. The CDR3 contains 13 residues. The germline V gene encodes CDR1 SGHVS and CDR2 FNYEAQ.

The chain carries TRBV29-1 and TRBJ2-2; 7 bases line up with TRBD1. Trimming cost V 4 bases and J 2 bases; bases outside gene matches: 4. Germline CDR1 reads SQVTM; CDR2 reads ANQGSEA. This CDR3 comprises 14 residues. CDR3 residues: CSVGQGVNTGELFF. The CDR3 DNA follows: TGCAGCGTTGGTCAGGGGGTTAACACCGGGGAGCTGTTTTTT.

CDR3 DNA sequence: TGTGCCAGCAGCCTTAATGACAGGGCGAGTAATGAGCAGTTCTTC. This translates into CASSLNDRASNEQFF. This sequence joins TRBV7-9 and TRBJ2-1, with TRBD1 matching 7 bases. The germline V gene has CDR1 SEHNR and CDR2 FQNEAQ (reference sequence). The CDR3 consists of 15 residues. Germline trimming cut 5 bases from V and 7 bases from J; bases unmatched to any gene: 11.

The chain links TRBV19 to TRBJ2-2; 9 bases agree with TRBD1. After removal of 11 bases from V and 1 base from J, the junction contained 5 bases not matched to a gene. The V gene's germline CDR1 is LNHDA and CDR2 SQIVND (reference sequence). The CDR3 loop spans 14 amino acids. The CDR3 DNA is TGTGCCGTCGGGACAGGGAGGAACACCGGGGAGCTGTTTTTT. Its translation is CAVGTGRNTGELFF.

The chain employs TRBV30 and TRBJ2-1, with 10 bases fitting TRBD2. V shed 6 bases and J 6 bases; nucleotides not matched to a gene: 26. The germline CDR1 and CDR2 sequences are GTSNPN and SVGIG (reference sequence). There are 20 residues in the CDR3. CDR3 nucleotides: TGTGCCTGCCTCGGGTGGGGGGGTCTAGCGGGAGCCTGGATTACCAATGAGCAGTTCTTC. It is translated as CACLGWGGLAGAWITNEQFF. Full variable domain (remainder filled in from reference TRBV30 and TRBJ2-1): SQTIHQWPATLVQPVGSPLSLECTVEGTSNPNLYWYRQAAGRGLQLLFYSVGIGQISSEVPQNLSASRPQDRQFILSSKKLLLSDSGFYLCACLGWGGLAGAWITNEQFFGPGTRLTVL.

This clone turned up a few times. The chain combines TRBV5-1 with TRBJ1-1; no clear D. V was trimmed by 4 bases and J by 5 bases, leaving 15 bases between them. The CDR3 length is 14 residues. Germline V gives CDR1 SGHRS, CDR2 YFSETQ. The CDR3 here is CASSDSEGWTEAFF. The CDR3 bases are TGCGCCAGCAGCGATTCGGAGGGATGGACTGAAGCTTTCTTT.

The gene calls are TRBV2 and TRBJ2-7; 13 bases match TRBD2. The CDR3 contains 16 residues. V lost 1 base, J lost 4 bases, and 4 bases stayed unmatched. The V gene's germline CDR1 is SNHLY and CDR2 FYNNEI. In DNA, the CDR3 is TGTGCCAGCAGTGAAGGCGGACTAGCGGGAGTTTACGAGCAGTACTTC. Protein: CASSEGGLAGVYEQYF.

This chain uses TRBV6-5 with TRBJ1-5; D is unresolved. Germline-derived CDR1 and CDR2 are MNHEY and SVGAGI. The V and J ends lost 5 bases and 0 bases respectively, with 11 bases between them. This CDR3 is built from 15 residues. The CDR3 DNA reads TGTGCCAGCAGTCGCGATAGTTTTAGCAATCAGCCCCAGCATTTT. Translated, it gives CASSRDSFSNQPQHF.

The chain couples TRBV30 to TRBJ1-1, with 9 bases aligning to TRBD1. The CDR3 is made up of 15 amino acids. The J segment lost 9 bases and the V segment lost 2 bases, leaving 13 bases of the junction unmatched. Germline loops: CDR1 GTSNPN, CDR2 SVGIG (reference sequence). CDR3 DNA sequence: TGTGCCTGGAGTTTTTTGGGACAGGGAGTAAAGAAAGCTTTCTTT. Residues: CAWSFLGQGVKKAFF.

The V call is TRBV10-1, the J call TRBJ2-7, with 10 bases lining up with TRBD1. The V gene's germline CDR1 is WNHNN and CDR2 SYGVQD (reference sequence). V trimming: 4 bases; J trimming: 0 bases; junction bases outside the gene matches: 0. The CDR3 is 14 residues long. The CDR3 nucleotides read TGCGCCAGCAGTGGGACAGGGGGCTCCTACGAGCAGTACTTC. This codes for CASSGTGGSYEQYF.

In its sample, this clone was seen a few times. The rearrangement joins TRBV30 to TRBJ2-1; D is possibly TRBD2 (7 bases). There are 14 residues in the CDR3. Germline values: CDR1 GTSNPN, CDR2 SVGIG (reference sequence). Trimming took off 2 bases at V and 7 bases at J, with 15 bases between the two ends. This CDR3 is CAWSRRGGGNEQFF. The CDR3 coding sequence is TGTGCCTGGAGTCGGAGAGGGGGGGGGAATGAGCAGTTCTTC.

This chain links TRBV27 with TRBJ2-3, with D maybe TRBD2 (5 bases). V shed 2 bases and J shed 0 bases, with 18 bases lying between them. Per the germline V gene, CDR1 is MNHEY and CDR2 is SMNVEV (reference sequence). The length of the CDR3 is 18 residues. CDR3 coding DNA: TGTGCCAGCAGTTTAAATCGTGCACCGGGATCTAGCACAGATACGCAGTATTTT. It translates to CASSLNRAPGSSTDTQYF.

The genes are TRBV19 and TRBJ1-2; the match to TRBD1 covers 12 bases. The CDR3 covers 15 residues. Germline V gene data show CDR1 as LNHDA and CDR2 as SQIVND (reference sequence). Unmatched junction bases numbered 7, after V lost 3 bases and J lost 8 bases. CDR3 region: CASSISMGQGAGYTF. The CDR3 DNA reads as TGTGCCAGTAGTATTTCGATGGGACAGGGGGCCGGCTACACCTTC.

The V and J genes are TRBV19 and TRBJ1-1, with 8 bases matching TRBD1. The V and J ends lost 9 bases and 11 bases, in that order; junction bases with no gene match: 8. CDR1 is LNHDA and CDR2 is SQIVND in the germline V gene (reference sequence). The CDR3 totals 11 residues. Written as DNA, the CDR3 is TGTGCCAGCCACAGGGGGAGTGAGGCTTTCTTT. Its protein is CASHRGSEAFF.

The rearrangement uses TRBV6-6 and TRBJ2-3, with D maybe TRBD1 (7 bases). The CDR3 length is 13 residues. The ends were cut back, 4 bases at V and 6 bases at J, with 11 bases in the middle. The germline gives CDR1 MNHNY, CDR2 SVGAGI (reference sequence). The CDR3 here is CASSSGGRDTQYF. CDR3 nucleotides: TGTGCCAGCAGTTCAGGGGGGAGGGATACGCAGTATTTT.